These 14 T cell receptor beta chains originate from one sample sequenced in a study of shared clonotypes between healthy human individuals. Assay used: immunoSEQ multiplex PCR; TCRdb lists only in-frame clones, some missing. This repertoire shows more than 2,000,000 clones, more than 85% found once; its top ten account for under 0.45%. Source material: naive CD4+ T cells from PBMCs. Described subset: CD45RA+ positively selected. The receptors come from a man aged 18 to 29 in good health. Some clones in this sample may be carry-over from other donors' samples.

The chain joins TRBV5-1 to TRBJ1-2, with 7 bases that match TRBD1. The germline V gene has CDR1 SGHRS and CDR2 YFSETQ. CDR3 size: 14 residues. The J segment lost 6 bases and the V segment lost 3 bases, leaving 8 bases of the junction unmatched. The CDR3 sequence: CASSSDRPTHGYTF. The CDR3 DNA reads TGCGCCAGCAGCTCGGACAGGCCCACCCATGGCTACACCTTC.

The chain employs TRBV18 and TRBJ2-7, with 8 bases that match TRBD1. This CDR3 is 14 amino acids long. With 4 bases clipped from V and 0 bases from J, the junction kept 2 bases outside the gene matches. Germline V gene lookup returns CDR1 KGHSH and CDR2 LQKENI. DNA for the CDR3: TGTGCCAGCTCACGGGGACAGGCCTCCTACGAGCAGTACTTC. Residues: CASSRGQASYEQYF.

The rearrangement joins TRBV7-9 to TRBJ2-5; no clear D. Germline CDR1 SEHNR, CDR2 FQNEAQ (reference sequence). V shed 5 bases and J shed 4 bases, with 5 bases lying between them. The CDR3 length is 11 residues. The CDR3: CASSTTETQYF. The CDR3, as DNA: TGTGCCAGCAGCACCACAGAGACCCAGTACTTC.

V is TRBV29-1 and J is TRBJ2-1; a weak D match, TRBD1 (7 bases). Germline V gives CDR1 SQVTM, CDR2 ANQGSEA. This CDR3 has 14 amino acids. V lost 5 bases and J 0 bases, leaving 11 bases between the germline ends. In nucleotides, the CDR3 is TGCAGCGTTCGGGGGACAGACTCCTACAATGAGCAGTTCTTC. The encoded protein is CSVRGTDSYNEQFF.

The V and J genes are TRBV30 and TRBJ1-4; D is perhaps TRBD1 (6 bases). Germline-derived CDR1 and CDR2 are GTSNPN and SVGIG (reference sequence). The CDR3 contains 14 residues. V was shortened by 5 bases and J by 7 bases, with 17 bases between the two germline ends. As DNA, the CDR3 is TGTGCCTGGTCCGGGGCAGGGGTTAGTGAAAAACTGTTTTTT. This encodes CAWSGAGVSEKLFF.

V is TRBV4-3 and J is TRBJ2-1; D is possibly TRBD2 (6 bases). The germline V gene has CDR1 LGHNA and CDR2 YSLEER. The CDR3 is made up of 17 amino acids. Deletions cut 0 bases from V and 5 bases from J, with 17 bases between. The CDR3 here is CASSQEGSGGPHNEQFF. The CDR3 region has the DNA TGCGCCAGCAGCCAAGAAGGTAGCGGAGGCCCCCACAATGAGCAGTTCTTC.

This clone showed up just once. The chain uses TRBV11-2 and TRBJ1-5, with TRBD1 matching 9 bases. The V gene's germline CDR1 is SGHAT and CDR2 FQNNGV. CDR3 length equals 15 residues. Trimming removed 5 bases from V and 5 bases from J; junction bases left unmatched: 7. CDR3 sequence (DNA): TGTGCCAGCAGCACCGGGACAGGGAAGGATCAGCCCCAGCATTTT. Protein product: CASSTGTGKDQPQHF.

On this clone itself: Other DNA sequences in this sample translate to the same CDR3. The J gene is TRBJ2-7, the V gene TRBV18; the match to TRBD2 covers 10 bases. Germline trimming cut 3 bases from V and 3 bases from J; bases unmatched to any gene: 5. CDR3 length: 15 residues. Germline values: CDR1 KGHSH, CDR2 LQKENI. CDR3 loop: CASSPPSGRDYEQYF. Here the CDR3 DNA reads TGTGCCAGCTCACCTCCCAGCGGGAGGGACTACGAGCAGTACTTC.

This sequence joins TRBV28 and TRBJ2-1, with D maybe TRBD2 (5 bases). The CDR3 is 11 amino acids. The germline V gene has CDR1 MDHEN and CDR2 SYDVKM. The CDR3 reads CTSRVNNEQFF. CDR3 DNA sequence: TGTACGTCGCGGGTAAACAATGAGCAGTTCTTC.

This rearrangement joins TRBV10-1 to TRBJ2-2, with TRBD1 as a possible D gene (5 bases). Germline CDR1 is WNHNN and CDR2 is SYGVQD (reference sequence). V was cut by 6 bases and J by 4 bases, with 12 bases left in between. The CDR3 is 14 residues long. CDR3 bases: TGCGCCAGCAGCGACACAGGTTCCACCGGGGAGCTGTTTTTT. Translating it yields CASSDTGSTGELFF.

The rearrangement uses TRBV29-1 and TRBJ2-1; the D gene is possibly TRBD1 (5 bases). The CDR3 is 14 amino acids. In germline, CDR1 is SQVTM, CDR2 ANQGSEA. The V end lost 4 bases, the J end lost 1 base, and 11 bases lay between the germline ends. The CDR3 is CSVVLQASYNEQFF. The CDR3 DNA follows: TGCAGCGTTGTCTTACAGGCGTCCTACAATGAGCAGTTCTTC.

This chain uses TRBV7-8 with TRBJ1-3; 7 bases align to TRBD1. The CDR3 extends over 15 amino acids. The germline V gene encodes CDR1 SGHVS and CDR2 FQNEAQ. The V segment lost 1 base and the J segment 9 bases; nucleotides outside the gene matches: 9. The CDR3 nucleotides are TGTGCCAGCAGCTTAGGGGGGACAGCCAGTACCACCATATATTTT. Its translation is CASSLGGTASTTIYF.

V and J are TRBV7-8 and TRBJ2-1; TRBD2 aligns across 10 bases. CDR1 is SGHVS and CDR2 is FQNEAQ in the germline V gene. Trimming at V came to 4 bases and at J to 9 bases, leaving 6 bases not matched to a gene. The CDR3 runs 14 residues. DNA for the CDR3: TGTGCCAGCAGCTCAGAAAGCGGGAGGGTTGAGCAGTTCTTC. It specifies CASSSESGRVEQFF.

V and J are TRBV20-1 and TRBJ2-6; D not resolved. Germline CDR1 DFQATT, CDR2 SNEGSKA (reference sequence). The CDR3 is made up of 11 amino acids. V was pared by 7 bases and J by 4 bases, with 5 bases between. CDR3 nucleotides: TGCAGTGTAGCCGGGGCCAACGTCCTGACTTTC. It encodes CSVAGANVLTF.